A selection of T cell receptor beta chains follows, all from one sample in a study of Ad26.COV2.S vaccination and SARS-CoV-2 variants. TCRdb keeps only in-frame clones here, not all; method: immunoSEQ multiplex PCR. The sample records some 250,000 clones, more than 75% being singletons. The sequencing used peripheral blood, collected in a trial of Ad26.COV2.S vaccine versus placebo. All receptors derive from a person between 18 and 65 years old who received the Ad26.COV2.S COVID-19 vaccine or a placebo. Both conserved end residues are part of each CDR3. D genes are given only for firm matches. For some rows the clone size is stated as once, few or many, or as a class when expanded; others skip it.

clone size,J gene,V gene,D gene,CDR3 DNA,CDR3 protein
-,TRBJ1-2,TRBV9,-,TGTGCCAGCGGCCACTCCGGGGCAGGCCCCTACGTGGGAGGCTACACCTTC,CASGHSGAGPYVGGYTF
-,TRBJ1-5,TRBV6-2/TRBV6-3,-,TGTGCCAGCAGTTACTGGGGCGACAGGTATAGCAATCAGCCCCAGCATTTT,CASSYWGDRYSNQPQHF
-,TRBJ2-1,TRBV19,TRBD2,TGTGCCAGTAGTATCACTAGCGCAAACAATGAGCAGTTCTTC,CASSITSANNEQFF
-,TRBJ2-1,TRBV5-1,-,TGCGCCAGCAGCCCAGGGTTGTATGAGCAGTTCTTC,CASSPGLYEQFF
-,TRBJ2-1,TRBV27,TRBD2,TGTGCCAGCAGTTTTATTGGCGGGAGACCCAATGAGCAGTTCTTC,CASSFIGGRPNEQFF
-,TRBJ1-2,TRBV4-3,-,TGCGCCAGCAGCCAAGATGGAAGTCTTGGCTACACCTTC,CASSQDGSLGYTF
-,TRBJ1-3,TRBV7-8,TRBD1,TGTGCCAGCAGCTTCCAGGGGGTAGGCGGAAACACCATATATTTT,CASSFQGVGGNTIYF
-,TRBJ2-1,TRBV30,-,TGTGCCTGGAGTAGGGGGGTCGGCACAGGGGTTTACAATGAGCAGTTCTTC,CAWSRGVGTGVYNEQFF
-,TRBJ2-1,TRBV5-1,-,TGCGCCAGCAGCTTGGGGGTAGCGATGGGCAATGAGCAGTTCTTC,CASSLGVAMGNEQFF
-,TRBJ2-5,TRBV7-2,-,TGTGCCAGCAGCTTAGCCAGCCCAGGGTCCCAAGAGACCCAGTACTTC,CASSLASPGSQETQYF
-,TRBJ2-2,TRBV5-1,TRBD1,TGCGCCAGCAGACCACACAGGGGGCTCTTTAGGTCCGGGGAGCTGTTTTTT,CASRPHRGLFRSGELFF
-,TRBJ1-4,TRBV4-3,-,TGCGCCAGCAGCCAAGGACAGGACTATGAAAAACTGTTTTTT,CASSQGQDYEKLFF
-,TRBJ2-7,TRBV9,TRBD2,TGTGCCAGCAGCACATCCGGGGAGGGGTACGAGCAGTACTTC,CASSTSGEGYEQYF
once,TRBJ2-7,TRBV19,TRBD2,TGTGCCAGTAGTAAATATACAGCGGGAGTTAAGTCCTACGAGCAGTACTTC,CASSKYTAGVKSYEQYF
-,TRBJ2-7,TRBV5-6,TRBD1,TGTGCCAGCAGCTGGGACAGCACCTACGAGCAGTACTTC,CASSWDSTYEQYF
-,TRBJ1-3,TRBV9,-,TGTGCCAGCAGCGCCTTCCTGGGGCGCGACACCATATATTTT,CASSAFLGRDTIYF
-,TRBJ2-7,TRBV6-2/TRBV6-3,-,TGTGCCAGCAGTTCTCCCAACAGCCCTGGGGTCTACGAGCAGTACTTC,CASSSPNSPGVYEQYF
-,TRBJ1-4,TRBV20-1,-,TGCAGTGCAAGTCTTTTGGGAGTCGGTGAAAAACTGTTTTTT,CSASLLGVGEKLFF
-,TRBJ2-1,TRBV6-5,-,TGTGCCAGCAGTTACTCGAACTTAGTCTGGGGTGAGCAGTTCTTC,CASSYSNLVWGEQFF
-,TRBJ2-7,TRBV3-1/TRBV3-2,TRBD2,TGTGCCAGCAGCCACGGGGGGGACCACGAGCAGTACTTC,CASSHGGDHEQYF
-,TRBJ2-3,TRBV11-1,-,TGTGCCAGCAGAACGAGCCAGGCCAGAGGGCAGTATTTT,CASRTSQARGQYF
-,TRBJ1-1,TRBV29-1,-,TGCAGCGTTGAACGACAGGACACTGAAGCTTTCTTT,CSVERQDTEAFF
few,TRBJ1-1,TRBV30,TRBD1,TGTGCCTGGATCAGGGGGCTGGGCACTGAAGCTTTCTTT,CAWIRGLGTEAFF
once,TRBJ1-2,TRBV6-5,TRBD1,TGTGCCAGCAGTTTACTGACAGGGGACTATGGCTACACCTTC,CASSLLTGDYGYTF
-,TRBJ2-3,TRBV9,-,TGTGCCAGCAGCGTAAAGAAAGAGACGGCTGGAATAGCAGATACGCAGTATTTT,CASSVKKETAGIADTQYF
-,TRBJ2-1,TRBV9,TRBD1,TGTGCCAGCAGCGTTCGACCAGCAGGGGGTGAGCAGTTCTTC,CASSVRPAGGEQFF
-,TRBJ2-7,TRBV28,TRBD2,TGTGCCTGGGGGACTAGTCCTTACGAGCAGTACTTC,CAWGTSPYEQYF
few,TRBJ2-5,TRBV7-9,-,TGTGCCAGCAGCTACAGCGGTGCGGAGACCCAGTACTTC,CASSYSGAETQYF
-,TRBJ1-1,TRBV27,-,TGTGTCAGCAGTTTATCAGCGGGGGGAGGGGGCACTGAAGCTTTCTTT,CVSSLSAGGGGTEAFF
-,TRBJ2-7,TRBV5-1,-,TGCGCCAGCTCTACACATTTCGGGGAGCAGTACTTC,CASSTHFGEQYF
-,TRBJ2-5,TRBV24-1,-,TGTGCCACCAGTGATTTCAGGTACGGGACACCCGAAGAGACCCAGTACTTC,CATSDFRYGTPEETQYF
once,TRBJ2-2,TRBV2,TRBD1,TGTGCCAGCAGTGAAAGGACAGGCGGGGAGCTGTTTTTT,CASSERTGGELFF
few,TRBJ2-4,TRBV3-1/TRBV3-2,-,TGTGCCAGCAGCCACGGAGACAGGCGGGAAAACATTCAGTACTTC,CASSHGDRRENIQYF
few,TRBJ2-3,TRBV5-1,-,TGCGCCAGCAGCTTGGACTTTTCTACCACAGATACGCAGTATTTT,CASSLDFSTTDTQYF
few,TRBJ2-3,TRBV7-2,TRBD2,TGTGCCAGCAGCTCTAGCGGGAGTAATGGAGATACGCAGTATTTT,CASSSSGSNGDTQYF
once,TRBJ1-1,TRBV5-1,TRBD1,TGCGCCAGCAGTCTGTTGACAGGGGAAGCTTTCTTT,CASSLLTGEAFF
once,TRBJ1-2,TRBV19,-,TGTGCCAGTATCGGGGGCGGCTATGGCTACACCTTC,CASIGGGYGYTF
-,TRBJ2-2,TRBV6-2/TRBV6-3,TRBD2,TGTGCCAGCAGTTACGCGGGACTAGCGGGACCCAGGGAGCTGTTTTTT,CASSYAGLAGPRELFF
few,TRBJ2-2,TRBV10-3,-,TGTGCCATCACCTGGACAGCTAACACCGGGGAGCTGTTTTTT,CAITWTANTGELFF
-,TRBJ2-7,TRBV6-2/TRBV6-3,TRBD1,TGTGCCAGCAGCCGGCTAGGGACAGGGGGCCACGAGCAGTACTTC,CASSRLGTGGHEQYF
-,TRBJ2-2,TRBV2,TRBD2,TGTGCCAGCAGTGTTCTACTAGCGGGGGCCGGGGAGCTGTTTTTT,CASSVLLAGAGELFF
-,TRBJ2-2,TRBV7-2,TRBD2,TGTGCCAGCAGCTTAGGCGGGAGGGTTTTTATAGGCGGGGAGCTGTTTTTT,CASSLGGRVFIGGELFF
once,TRBJ2-1,TRBV5-6,TRBD1,TGTGCCAGCAGCTTAACGGGACAGTCAACCAATGAGCAGTTCTTC,CASSLTGQSTNEQFF
-,TRBJ2-3,TRBV5-6,-,TGTGCCAGCAGCTTGGGCAGCACAGATACGCAGTATTTT,CASSLGSTDTQYF
-,TRBJ1-5,TRBV18,-,TGTGCCAGCTCACTACAGGCAGGGAGAGGCAATCAGCCCCAGCATTTT,CASSLQAGRGNQPQHF
-,TRBJ2-7,TRBV28,-,TGTGCCAGCAGTTTCAGGGCAGATTCTACCTACGAGCAGTACTTC,CASSFRADSTYEQYF
-,TRBJ2-1,TRBV7-3,-,TGTGCCAGCAGCGATCCATTAGCGCAGGGTTACAATGAGCAGTTCTTC,CASSDPLAQGYNEQFF
-,TRBJ2-5,TRBV6-2/TRBV6-3,TRBD2,TGTGCCAGCAGTTACGAGTGGGAGGGCCTCCAAGAGACCCAGTACTTC,CASSYEWEGLQETQYF
-,TRBJ2-3,TRBV5-4,-,TGTGCCAGCAGCTTGGCCAAGTTCGGGGGTCGCACAGATACGCAGTATTTT,CASSLAKFGGRTDTQYF
-,TRBJ1-1,TRBV7-2,TRBD1,TGTGCCAGCAGCTTGCTCACAGGGGTGGGAACTGAAGCTTTCTTT,CASSLLTGVGTEAFF
-,TRBJ1-2,TRBV10-1,-,TGCGCCAGCACCGGGGGACGGGCTAATGGCTACACCTTC,CASTGGRANGYTF
once,TRBJ2-5,TRBV28,-,TGTGCCAGCAGTTTATGGGGGGGTAGGGAGACCCAGTACTTC,CASSLWGGRETQYF
-,TRBJ1-1,TRBV10-3,-,TGTGCCATCAGTGAGTCGCGACAGATGAACACTGAAGCTTTCTTT,CAISESRQMNTEAFF
once,TRBJ2-3,TRBV5-1,-,TGCGCCAGCAGCTTGGAGTCTCGTCAGGATACGCAGTATTTT,CASSLESRQDTQYF
-,TRBJ2-1,TRBV29-1,TRBD1,TGCAGCGGTCAGAGGGGGACAGGGGGCGGTAATGAGCAGTTCTTC,CSGQRGTGGGNEQFF
-,TRBJ2-2,TRBV11-3,TRBD1,TGTGCCAGCAGCTCAGGGGGCTCCGGGGAGCTGTTTTTT,CASSSGGSGELFF
-,TRBJ2-7,TRBV10-3,-,TGTGCCATCAGGCCAGAGCAGTACTTC,CAIRPEQYF
once,TRBJ2-7,TRBV5-1,-,TGCGCCAGCAGCTTGGGGATCGGAGGGTCGGAAGAGCAGTACTTC,CASSLGIGGSEEQYF